This T cell receptor (beta chain) was captured in a study of blood T cell repertoires in COVID-19. Across the study: Samples representing acute and convalescent COVID-19 were sourced from the United States, Italy and Spain. In each case, the material was cDNA or gDNA derived from T cells, B-cell-depleted T cells, or PBMCs.

Per the authors' pipeline: By means of reference gene primer amplification, nucleated cell counts were estimated. The assay was immunoSEQ multiplex PCR, and TCRdb's table has in-frame clones only and misses some. V and J calls and clone size follow that table, whereas D and trimming were derived from the DNA. This sample has roughly 250,000 clones; around nine tenths occur once, and the top ten carry around 0.8%. This CDR3 is 15 amino acids long. The ends lost 3 bases at V and 4 bases at J; junction bases unmatched: 3. The germline CDR1 and CDR2 sequences are PRHDT and FYEKMQ (reference sequence). The sample consisted of peripheral blood. This sequence joins TRBV13 and TRBJ2-2; 9 bases are a match to TRBD1. This receptor was taken from a man between 25 and 39 years old with acute or convalescent COVID-19. The CDR3 DNA reads TGTGCCAGCAGCTTGGAGACAGGGGGCACCGGGGAGCTGTTTTTT. It encodes CASSLETGGTGELFF.